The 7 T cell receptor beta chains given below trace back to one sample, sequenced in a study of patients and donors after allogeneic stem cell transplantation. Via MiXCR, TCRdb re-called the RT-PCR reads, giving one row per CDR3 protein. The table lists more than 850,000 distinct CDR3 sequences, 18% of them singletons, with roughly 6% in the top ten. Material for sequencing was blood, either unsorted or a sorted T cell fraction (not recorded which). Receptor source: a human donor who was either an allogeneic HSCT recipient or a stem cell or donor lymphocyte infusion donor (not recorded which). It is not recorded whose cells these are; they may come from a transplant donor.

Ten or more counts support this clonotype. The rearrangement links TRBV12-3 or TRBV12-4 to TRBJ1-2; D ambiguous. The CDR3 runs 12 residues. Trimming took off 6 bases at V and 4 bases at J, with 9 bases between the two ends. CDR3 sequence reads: CASSSGRYGYTF. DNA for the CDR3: TGTGCCAGCAGCTCCGGACGCTATGGCTACACCTTC.

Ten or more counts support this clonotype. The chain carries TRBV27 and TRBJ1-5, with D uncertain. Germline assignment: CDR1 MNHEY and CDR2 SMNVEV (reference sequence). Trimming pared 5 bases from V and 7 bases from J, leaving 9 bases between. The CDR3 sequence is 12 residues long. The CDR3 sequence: CASSTGMQPQHF. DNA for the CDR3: TGTGCCAGCAGTACGGGGATGCAGCCCCAGCATTTT.

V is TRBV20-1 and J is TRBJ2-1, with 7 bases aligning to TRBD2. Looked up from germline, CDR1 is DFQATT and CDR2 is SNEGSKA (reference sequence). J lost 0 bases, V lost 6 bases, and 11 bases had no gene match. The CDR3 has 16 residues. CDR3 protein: CSAFFGAGVSYNEQFF. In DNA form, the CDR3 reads TGCAGTGCCTTCTTCGGGGCGGGAGTCTCCTACAATGAGCAGTTCTTC.

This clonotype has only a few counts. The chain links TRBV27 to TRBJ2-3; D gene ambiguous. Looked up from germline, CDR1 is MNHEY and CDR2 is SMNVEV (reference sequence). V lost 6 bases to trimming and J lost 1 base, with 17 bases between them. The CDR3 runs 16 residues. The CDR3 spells CASRSLSKAGTDTQYF. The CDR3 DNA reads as TGTGCCAGCAGATCCCTATCTAAAGCTGGCACAGATACGCAGTATTTT.

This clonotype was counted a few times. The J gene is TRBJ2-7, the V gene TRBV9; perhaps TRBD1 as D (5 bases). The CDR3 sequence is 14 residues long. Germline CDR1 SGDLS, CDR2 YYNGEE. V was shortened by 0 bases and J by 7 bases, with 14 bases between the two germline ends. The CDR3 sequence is CASSVDPGLREQYF. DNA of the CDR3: TGTGCCAGCAGCGTAGATCCAGGGCTTAGGGAGCAGTACTTC.

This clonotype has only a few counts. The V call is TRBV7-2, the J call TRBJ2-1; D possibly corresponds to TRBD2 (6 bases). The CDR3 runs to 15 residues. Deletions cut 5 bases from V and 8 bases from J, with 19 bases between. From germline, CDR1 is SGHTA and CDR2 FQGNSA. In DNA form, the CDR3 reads TGTGCCAGCAGCCCGATGGGCGGGGCCGGGGATGAGCAGTTCTTC. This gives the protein CASSPMGGAGDEQFF.

The CDR3: CASSPQGLNEQFF. The CDR3 DNA reads TGTGCCAGCAGTCCCCAGGGACTTAATGAGCAGTTCTTC. The chain couples TRBV12-3 or TRBV12-4 to TRBJ2-1, with D tentatively TRBD2 (6 bases). Trimming removed 5 bases from V and 7 bases from J, with 12 bases in between. This CDR3 is 13 amino acids long.